This TCR beta chain was documented in a study of blood T cell repertoires in COVID-19. As for the study in general: Material from acute and convalescent COVID-19 was sourced from the United States, Italy and Spain. In each case, the material was cDNA or gDNA derived from T cells, B-cell-depleted T cells, or PBMCs.

As originally analysed: Counts of nucleated cells, estimated from reference gene primer amplification, were obtained. Produced via immunoSEQ multiplex PCR; TCRdb's table is partial and in-frame only. V, J and clone size are taken as reported in that table, and D and trimming were inferred from the DNA itself. The sample includes roughly 100,000 clones, 60% to 85% of them seen just once. V was pared by 0 bases and J by 6 bases, with 10 bases of the junction left unmatched. This CDR3 has 17 residues. Germline V gene sequence: CDR1 LGHNA, CDR2 YSLEER. Sequenced: peripheral blood. The V gene is TRBV4-3, the J gene TRBJ2-1, with 8 bases lining up with TRBD2. The receptor's source is a man older than 75 with COVID-19, enrolled during active disease. The CDR3 region has the DNA TGCGCCAGCAGCCAAGATCTACTAGCGGTTGGGGGCAATGAGCAGTTCTTC. It yields the protein CASSQDLLAVGGNEQFF.